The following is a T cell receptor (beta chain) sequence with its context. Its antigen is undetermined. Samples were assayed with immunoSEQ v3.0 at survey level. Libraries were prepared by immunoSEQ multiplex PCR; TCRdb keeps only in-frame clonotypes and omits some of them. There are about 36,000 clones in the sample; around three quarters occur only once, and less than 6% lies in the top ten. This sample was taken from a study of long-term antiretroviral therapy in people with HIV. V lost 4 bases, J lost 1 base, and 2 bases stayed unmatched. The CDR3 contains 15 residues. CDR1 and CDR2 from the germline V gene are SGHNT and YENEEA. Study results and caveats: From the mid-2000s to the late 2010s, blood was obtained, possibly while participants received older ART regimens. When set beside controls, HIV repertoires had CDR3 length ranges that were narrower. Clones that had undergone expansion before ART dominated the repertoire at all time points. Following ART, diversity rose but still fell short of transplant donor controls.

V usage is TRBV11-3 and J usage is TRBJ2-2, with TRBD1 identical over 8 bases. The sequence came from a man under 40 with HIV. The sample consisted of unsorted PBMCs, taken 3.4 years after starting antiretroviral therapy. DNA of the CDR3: TGTGCCAGCAGCTCCGGGACAGGGAACACCGGGGAGCTGTTTTTT. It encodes CASSSGTGNTGELFF.